Below are 29 T cell receptor beta chains sequenced from a single sample in a study of CD8 T cells in Susac syndrome. RNA in amounts of about 0.5 to 1 ug was reverse transcribed with random hexamers. One entry per CDR3 protein results from TCRdb running MiXCR on the immunoSEQ multiplex PCR reads. This table has 95,000 to 150,000 distinct CDR3 sequences, around 94% appearing once. Sequencing used CD8+ T cells from PBMCs. These receptors came from a human donor with Susac syndrome.

The gene calls are TRBV7-3 and TRBJ2-5; a possible D gene is TRBD2 (6 bases). Trimming removed 4 bases from V and 2 bases from J, with 14 bases in between. The germline V gene has CDR1 SGHTA and CDR2 FQGTGA. The CDR3 extends over 15 amino acids. The CDR3 is CASSSIGGLQETQYF. The DNA of the CDR3 is TGTGCCAGCAGCTCTATTGGGGGACTGCAAGAGACCCAGTACTTC.

The rearrangement uses TRBV20-1 and TRBJ2-4; 7 bases are a match to TRBD1. V lost 6 bases and J lost 0; bases outside the gene matches: 14. This CDR3 has 17 residues. Germline loops: CDR1 DFQATT, CDR2 SNEGSKA (reference sequence). The CDR3 region has the DNA TGCAGTGCACCCAGAGGGGGCGACAGGCAAGCCAAAAACATTCAGTACTTC. Amino acid sequence: CSAPRGGDRQAKNIQYF.

This rearrangement joins TRBV4-1 to TRBJ2-1; D is unresolved. Germline CDR1 and CDR2: MGHRA and YSYEKL. The CDR3 spans 12 residues. Trimming stripped 1 base from V and 9 bases from J, with 7 bases between. CDR3 nucleotide sequence: TGCGCCAGCAGCCAAGGTGGTGTTGAGCAGTTCTTC. It is translated as CASSQGGVEQFF.

The chain joins TRBV5-6 to TRBJ2-1; D not certain. There are 13 residues in the CDR3. In germline, CDR1 is SGHDT, CDR2 YYEEEE. V lost 3 bases and J lost 10, with 14 bases in between. CDR3 nucleotide sequence: TGTGCCAGCAGCTCACAGCTTCAAGGGGAGCAGTTCTTC. Protein product: CASSSQLQGEQFF. Complete variable domain (other parts from reference TRBV5-6 and TRBJ2-1): DAGVTQSPTHLIKTRGQQVTLRCSPKSGHDTVSWYQQALGQGPQFIFQYYEEEERQRGNFPDRFSGHQFPNYSSELNVNALLLGDSALYLCASSSQLQGEQFFGPGTRLTVL.

V is TRBV2 and J is TRBJ2-2; D unresolved. V dropped 5 bases and J dropped 6 bases, with 4 bases sitting between them. Germline V gene data show CDR1 as SNHLY and CDR2 as FYNNEI. The CDR3 loop spans 11 amino acids. CDR3: CASSSSGELFF. The CDR3 DNA reads TGTGCCAGCAGTAGTTCCGGGGAGCTGTTTTTT.

This rearrangement joins TRBV2 to TRBJ2-3, with D uncertain. Trimming took off 8 bases at V and 3 bases at J, with 12 bases between the two ends. CDR1 SNHLY and CDR2 FYNNEI come from the germline V gene. The CDR3 has 13 residues. The CDR3: CASVYVVTDTQYF. CDR3 sequence (DNA): TGTGCCAGCGTTTACGTGGTAACAGATACGCAGTATTTT.

The gene calls are TRBV5-6 and TRBJ1-6; 8 bases are shared with TRBD1. V lost 7 bases and J lost 9; bases outside the gene matches: 9. CDR1 and CDR2 (germline): SGHDT, YYEEEE. The CDR3 has 14 amino acids. The DNA of the CDR3 is TGTGCCAGCCTAAGACAGGGGAGGGGTTCACCCCTCCACTTT. Translation: CASLRQGRGSPLHF.

This clonotype was observed once. V gene TRBV19 combines with J gene TRBJ1-4; TRBD1 might be the D (5 bases). The V gene's germline CDR1 is LNHDA and CDR2 SQIVND (reference sequence). Trimming took off 10 bases at V and 14 bases at J, with 20 bases between the two ends. This CDR3 has 12 amino acids. The CDR3: CAIPFDSFRLFF. CDR3 sequence (DNA): TGTGCCATCCCATTCGACAGTTTTCGGCTGTTTTTT.

This sequence joins TRBV5-6 and TRBJ1-4; tentatively, D is TRBD1 (5 bases). Germline V lookup: CDR1 SGHDT, CDR2 YYEEEE. The CDR3 covers 14 residues. The germline V and J ends were trimmed by 3 bases and 6 bases, with 12 bases remaining between them. DNA of the CDR3: TGTGCCAGCAGCTCCCAGGGACGGGATGAAAAACTGTTTTTT. Its translation is CASSSQGRDEKLFF.

The gene calls are TRBV27 and TRBJ1-1; D not resolved. CDR3 length: 11 amino acids. V was clipped by 4 bases and J by 7 bases, with 7 bases between them. Per the germline V gene, CDR1 is MNHEY and CDR2 is SMNVEV (reference sequence). In nucleotides, the CDR3 is TGTGCCAGCAGTTCTTTGAGTGAAGCTTTCTTT. It specifies CASSSLSEAFF.

This clonotype was seen more than once but under ten times. The chain joins TRBV7-9 to TRBJ1-1; TRBD1 aligns across 7 bases. The junction had 3 bases not matched to a gene; V was cut back by 5 bases and J by 0 bases. This CDR3 spans 14 amino acids. The germline V gene has CDR1 SEHNR and CDR2 FQNEAQ (reference sequence). Here the CDR3 reads CASSRDSLNTEAFF. In DNA, the CDR3 is TGTGCCAGCAGCCGGGACAGTTTGAACACTGAAGCTTTCTTT.

The gene calls are TRBV12-3 or TRBV12-4 and TRBJ2-5; D is unclear. The CDR3 is 14 residues long. Trimming removed 1 base from V and 5 bases from J, with 11 bases in between. CDR3 loop: CASSLEGLGETQYF. The CDR3 DNA follows: TGTGCCAGCAGTTTAGAAGGTCTCGGGGAGACCCAGTACTTC.

The chain combines TRBV2 with TRBJ2-5; unclear D gene. Looked up from germline, CDR1 is SNHLY and CDR2 is FYNNEI. The CDR3 is 15 residues long. V was clipped by 1 base and J by 5 bases, with 14 bases between them. CDR3 loop: CASSEGSLPGETQYF. The CDR3 nucleotides read TGTGCCAGCAGTGAAGGGAGTTTACCCGGGGAGACCCAGTACTTC. The whole variable domain, remainder taken from reference TRBV2 and TRBJ2-5, is EPEVTQTPSHQVTQMGQEVILRCVPISNHLYFYWYRQILGQKVEFLVSFYNNEISEKSEIFDDQFSVERPDGSNFTLKIRSTKLEDSAMYFCASSEGSLPGETQYFGPGTRLLVL.

V usage is TRBV9 and J usage is TRBJ2-3; 9 bases agree with TRBD2. Unmatched junction bases numbered 9, after V lost 0 bases and J lost 7 bases. Germline values: CDR1 SGDLS, CDR2 YYNGEE. This CDR3 is built from 16 residues. The CDR3 is CASSVGGAGGIHTQYF. The DNA of the CDR3 is TGTGCCAGCAGCGTAGGGGGTGCGGGAGGGATCCATACGCAGTATTTT.

The chain recombines TRBV4-1 with TRBJ2-3; D unclear. V lost 0 bases and J lost 0, with 7 bases in between. The CDR3 runs 15 residues. CDR1 and CDR2 from the germline V gene are MGHRA and YSYEKL. The CDR3 sequence: CASSQEDTSTDTQYF. DNA for the CDR3: TGCGCCAGCAGCCAAGAGGATACCAGCACAGATACGCAGTATTTT.

This clonotype was detected once. This chain connects TRBV4-3 to TRBJ2-3; 8 bases map to TRBD2. CDR1 and CDR2 from the germline V gene are LGHNA and YSLEER. Trimming cost V 1 base and J 4 bases; bases outside gene matches: 10. The CDR3 contains 17 residues. The CDR3 DNA sequence: TGCGCCAGCAGCCAAGGATGGCGGGAGGCCGGGCCAGATACGCAGTATTTT. Its protein product is CASSQGWREAGPDTQYF.

The chain uses TRBV9 and TRBJ2-7; TRBD2 matches at 9 bases. This CDR3 contains 17 residues. V dropped 4 bases and J dropped 7; count of bases not matched to a gene: 18. Germline values: CDR1 SGDLS, CDR2 YYNGEE. The chain's CDR3 is CASSPHVAGGPGGEQYF. The CDR3, as DNA: TGTGCCAGCAGCCCCCATGTCGCGGGAGGGCCTGGAGGGGAGCAGTACTTC. Full variable domain (missing parts from reference TRBV9 and TRBJ2-7): DSGVTQTPKHLITATGQRVTLRCSPRSGDLSVYWYQQSLDQGLQFLIQYYNGEERAKGNILERFSAQQFPDLHSELNLSSLELGDSALYFCASSPHVAGGPGGEQYFGPGTRLTVT.

Comments on this clonotype: At one end, the junction sequence differs from germline, possibly due to a read error. The genes are TRBV4-1 and TRBJ2-1; TRBD1 matches at 7 bases. Germline loops: CDR1 MGHRA, CDR2 YSYEKL. There are 15 residues in the CDR3. The DNA for the CDR3 is TGCGCCAGCACAGACAGGGACAGCTCCTACAATGAGCAGTCCTTC. This translates into CASTDRDSSYNEQSF.

This chain uses TRBV12-3 or TRBV12-4 with TRBJ1-5, with 7 bases lining up with TRBD1. The V gene end was trimmed by 4 bases and the J gene end by 1 base; junction bases not matched to a gene: 4. CDR3 size: 15 residues. CDR3 sequence: CASSSGTASNQPQHF. As DNA, the CDR3 is TGTGCCAGCAGTTCAGGGACAGCCAGCAATCAGCCCCAGCATTTT.

The V call is TRBV10-3, the J call TRBJ2-7; TRBD1 might be the D (6 bases). The germline V gene encodes CDR1 ENHRY and CDR2 SYGVKD. This CDR3 has 16 residues. V gave up 4 bases and J gave up 1 base, with 17 bases separating them. This chain's CDR3 is CAISGTERDTSYEQYF. In DNA, the CDR3 is TGTGCCATCAGTGGGACTGAGAGGGACACATCCTACGAGCAGTACTTC.

The chain combines TRBV25-1 with TRBJ1-1, with 11 bases aligning to TRBD1. The CDR3 has 13 amino acids. Germline assignment: CDR1 MGHDK and CDR2 SYGVNS. J gave up 4 bases and V 8 bases, and 3 bases lay outside the gene matches. As DNA, the CDR3 is TGTGCCAGCGAAGGACAGGGGGCCACTGAAGCTTTCTTT. Translated: CASEGQGATEAFF. Full variable domain (outside the CDR3, taken from reference TRBV25-1 and TRBJ1-1): EADIYQTPRYLVIGTGKKITLECSQTMGHDKMYWYQQDPGMELHLIHYSYGVNSTEKGDLSSESTVSRIRTEHFPLTLESARPSHTSQYLCASEGQGATEAFFGQGTRLTVV.

The chain is built from TRBV4-3 and TRBJ2-1; D ambiguous. Trimming took off 0 bases at V and 5 bases at J, with 11 bases between the two ends. This CDR3 region has 15 residues. Germline lookup yields CDR1 LGHNA and CDR2 YSLEER. This CDR3 reads CASSQDDSQDNEQFF. DNA of the CDR3: TGCGCCAGCAGCCAAGATGATTCTCAAGACAATGAGCAGTTCTTC.

J is TRBJ2-1 and V is TRBV29-1, with 12 bases lining up with TRBD2. CDR1 SQVTM and CDR2 ANQGSEA come from the germline V gene. Germline trimming cut 8 bases from V and 4 bases from J; bases unmatched to any gene: 9. CDR3 length: 15 residues. CDR3 in DNA: TGCAGCCATAGTTGGGGGACTAGCGGGTACAATGAGCAGTTCTTC. This translates into CSHSWGTSGYNEQFF.

The chain has TRBV25-1 and TRBJ1-3; 9 nucleotides line up with TRBD1. The CDR3 sequence is 15 residues long. V gave up 7 bases and J gave up 1 base; unmatched junction bases: 5. Germline CDR1 MGHDK, CDR2 SYGVNS. The CDR3 DNA follows: TGTGCCAGCAAAGACAGGGGGAGTTCTGGAAACACCATATATTTT. Translation: CASKDRGSSGNTIYF. The full variable domain, rest sourced from reference TRBV25-1 and TRBJ1-3, is EADIYQTPRYLVIGTGKKITLECSQTMGHDKMYWYQQDPGMELHLIHYSYGVNSTEKGDLSSESTVSRIRTEHFPLTLESARPSHTSQYLCASKDRGSSGNTIYFGEGSWLTVV.

The rearrangement links TRBV23-1 to TRBJ1-1; D gene unclear. TRBV23-1 is given ORF status, its function remaining uncertain. The CDR3 length is 15 residues. V was trimmed by 2 bases and J by 0 bases, leaving 10 bases between them. CDR3 nucleotide sequence: TGCGCCAGCAGTCAAGGGGATCTAATGAACACTGAAGCTTTCTTT. Translating gives CASSQGDLMNTEAFF.

The chain links TRBV12-3 or TRBV12-4 to TRBJ2-5; D unresolved. The length of the CDR3 is 14 residues. The ends were cut back, 3 bases at V and 1 base at J, with 9 bases in the middle. The CDR3 loop is CASSFFRSQETQYF. The CDR3 bases are TGTGCCAGCAGTTTTTTCCGGAGCCAAGAGACCCAGTACTTC.

V is TRBV19 and J is TRBJ2-7, with D maybe TRBD1 (5 bases). The CDR3 sequence is 14 residues long. Germline CDR1 reads LNHDA; CDR2 reads SQIVND (reference sequence). The V end was cut by 3 bases, the J end by 1 base, with 10 bases between. For the CDR3, the DNA is TGTGCCAGTAGTATTCGCGGACAATCCTACGAGCAGTACTTC. Its protein product is CASSIRGQSYEQYF.

The CDR3 DNA is TGTGCCAGTAGTATGACTAGCGGGGGGCCGCTCACAGATACGCAGTATTTT. This gives the protein CASSMTSGGPLTDTQYF. V and J are TRBV19 and TRBJ2-3; 13 bases agree with TRBD2. The CDR3 is 17 residues long. The V gene end was trimmed by 3 bases and the J gene end by 2 bases; junction bases not matched to a gene: 5. Germline values: CDR1 LNHDA, CDR2 SQIVND (reference sequence).

The chain recombines TRBV29-1 with TRBJ2-2, with TRBD2 matching over 7 bases. Trimming cost V 0 bases and J 4 bases; bases outside gene matches: 2. In germline, CDR1 is SQVTM, CDR2 ANQGSEA. This CDR3 has 14 amino acids. DNA of the CDR3: TGCAGCGTTGAAGATGGGGGGGTCACCGGGGAGCTGTTTTTT. Protein: CSVEDGGVTGELFF.